This T cell receptor (beta chain) was recovered during a study of CD8 T cells in ankylosing spondylitis. Findings and limits, study-wide: Significant enrichment of disease-linked clones was reported in matched ankylosing spondylitis synovial fluid. Ankylosing spondylitis blood appeared to carry a characteristic TCR beta motif of seven to nine highly homologous variants.

With respect to this clonotype: Its antigen is unknown.

Germline CDR1 LGHDT, CDR2 YNNKEL (reference sequence). The CDR3 is made up of 15 amino acids. The V end was cut by 1 base, the J end by 6 bases, with 13 bases between. By quantitative 5'-RACE with molecular barcodes, the TCR beta libraries were made. One entry per CDR3 protein, called by TCRdb with MiXCR from the 5' RACE reads. This table has under 150,000 distinct CDR3 sequences, more than 7% appearing once. This receptor was taken from a male donor with ankylosing spondylitis. The chain recombines TRBV3-1 with TRBJ2-1; D gene ambiguous. What was sequenced was synovial fluid, either unsorted or a sorted T cell fraction (not recorded which). The CDR3 sequence is CASSQGTISGNEQFF. CDR3 in DNA: TGTGCCAGCAGCCAAGGGACGATATCGGGCAATGAGCAGTTCTTC.